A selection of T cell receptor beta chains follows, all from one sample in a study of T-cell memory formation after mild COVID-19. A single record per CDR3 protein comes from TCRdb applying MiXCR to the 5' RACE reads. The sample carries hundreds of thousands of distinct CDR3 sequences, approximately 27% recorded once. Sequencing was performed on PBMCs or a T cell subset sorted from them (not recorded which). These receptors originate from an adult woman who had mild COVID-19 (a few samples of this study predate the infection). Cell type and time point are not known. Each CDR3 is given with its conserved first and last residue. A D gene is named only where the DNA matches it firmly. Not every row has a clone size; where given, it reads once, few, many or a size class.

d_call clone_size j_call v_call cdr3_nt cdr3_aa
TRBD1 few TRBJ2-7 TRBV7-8 TGTGCCAGCAGCCGGACCGCCGGGACAGGGGTCCACGAGCAGTACTTC CASSRTAGTGVHEQYF
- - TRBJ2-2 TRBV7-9 TGTGCCAGCAGCTGGAGCGGAAACACCGGGGAGCTGATTTTT CASSWSGNTGELIF
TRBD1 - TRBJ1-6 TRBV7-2 TGTGCCAGCAGCCCATTTGCCACAGGGGGCCTATCACCCCTCCACTTT CASSPFATGGLSPLHF
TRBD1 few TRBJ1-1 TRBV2 TGTGCCAGCAGGAGAACAGGGGGCACTGAAGCTTTCTTT CASRRTGGTEAFF
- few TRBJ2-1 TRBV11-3 TGTGCCAGCAAGATGCGACAGAGCTCCTACAATGAGCAGTTCTTC CASKMRQSSYNEQFF
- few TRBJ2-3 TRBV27 TGTGCCAGCTTAGGGGGGTCCATGGGGACGCAGTATTTT CASLGGSMGTQYF
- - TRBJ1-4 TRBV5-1 TGCGCCAGCAGCTTGACGGGGGAAAGGGAAAAACTGTTTTTT CASSLTGEREKLFF
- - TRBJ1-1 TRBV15 TGTGCCACCAGCAGAGAGGGGACGGGGAACACTGAAGCTTTCTTT CATSREGTGNTEAFF
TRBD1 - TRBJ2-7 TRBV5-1 TGCGCCAGCAGGGAATCGACAGGGGCCTTCTCCTACGAGCAGTACTTC CASRESTGAFSYEQYF
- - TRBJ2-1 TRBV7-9 TGTGCCAGCAGTCCGATCCAGGGGTTTTACAATGAGCAGTTCTTC CASSPIQGFYNEQFF
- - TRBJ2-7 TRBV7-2 TGTGCCAGCAGCCCCCAGGATCCCTACCTGTACGAGCAGTACTTC CASSPQDPYLYEQYF
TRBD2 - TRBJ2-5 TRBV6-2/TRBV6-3 TGTGCCAGCAGTTCGAACGGGGGGAAAGAGACCCAGTACTTC CASSSNGGKETQYF
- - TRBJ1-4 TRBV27 TGTGCCAGCCATCAGGGCGAAAAACTGTTTTTT CASHQGEKLFF